This T cell receptor beta chain was obtained from a study of blood T cells in healthy people across ages. For the study at large: Capture by template switching was about one barcoded beta molecule per two T cells.

Donor samples were obtained from healthy Caucasian individuals from Russia, aged 6 to 90. This clonotype was counted only a few times. Antigen: not known. V lost 4 bases to trimming and J lost 3 bases, with 13 bases between them. The length of the CDR3 is 14 residues. Per the germline V gene, CDR1 is SGHKS and CDR2 is YYEKEE (reference sequence). The authors ran a second PCR of roughly 6 to 11 cycles using a sample-barcoded 5' primer and a J-beta primer mix. TCRdb re-analysed the 5' RACE reads in MiXCR, keeping a single row per CDR3 protein. The repertoire holds 1,800,000 or so distinct CDR3 sequences, with about two fifths as singletons. Study-wide results and caveats: From one million sequenced T cells, diversity estimates were lower bounds. Relative to aged donors, long-lived donors carried more naive CD4+ cells and displayed higher diversity.

The sample consisted of blood. The clonotype comes from a human donor in good health. J is TRBJ1-1 and V is TRBV5-5; D is uncertain. The CDR3 reads CASSDNLLYTEAFF. The CDR3 bases are TGTGCCAGCAGCGATAACCTCCTATACACTGAAGCTTTCTTT.